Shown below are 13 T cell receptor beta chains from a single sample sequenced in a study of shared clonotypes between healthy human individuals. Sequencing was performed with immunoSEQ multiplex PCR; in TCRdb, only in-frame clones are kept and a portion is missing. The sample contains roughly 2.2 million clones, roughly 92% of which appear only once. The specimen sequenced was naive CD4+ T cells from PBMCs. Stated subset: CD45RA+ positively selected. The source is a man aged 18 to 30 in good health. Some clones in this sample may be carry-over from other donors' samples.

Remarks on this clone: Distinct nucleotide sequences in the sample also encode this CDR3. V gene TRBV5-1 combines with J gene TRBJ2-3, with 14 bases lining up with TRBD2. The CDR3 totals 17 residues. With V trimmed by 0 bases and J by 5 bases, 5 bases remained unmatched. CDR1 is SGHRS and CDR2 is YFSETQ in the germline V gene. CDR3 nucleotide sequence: TGCGCCAGCAGCTTGGAGGGACTAGCGGGAGTGGGAGATACGCAGTATTTT. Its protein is CASSLEGLAGVGDTQYF.

CDR3 DNA: TGTGCCAGCAGCTTAGAACGGTTTGCCGGGGAGCTGTTTTTT. This sequence encodes CASSLERFAGELFF. The V call is TRBV11-3, the J call TRBJ2-2; no firm D call. CDR3 size: 14 residues. The germline gives CDR1 SGHNT, CDR2 YENEEA. The V end lost 0 bases, the J end lost 6 bases, and 8 bases lay between the germline ends.

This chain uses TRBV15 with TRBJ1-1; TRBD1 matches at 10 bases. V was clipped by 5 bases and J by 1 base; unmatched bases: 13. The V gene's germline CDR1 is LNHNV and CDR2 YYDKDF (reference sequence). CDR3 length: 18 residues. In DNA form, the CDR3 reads TGTGCCACCAGCCGAAGACTAGGGACAGGGGAGACGAACACTGAAGCTTTCTTT. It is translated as CATSRRLGTGETNTEAFF.

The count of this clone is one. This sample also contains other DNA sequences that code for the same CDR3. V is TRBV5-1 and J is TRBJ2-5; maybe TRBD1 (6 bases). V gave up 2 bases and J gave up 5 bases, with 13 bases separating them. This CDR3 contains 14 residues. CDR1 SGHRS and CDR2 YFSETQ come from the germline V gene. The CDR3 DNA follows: TGCGCCAGCAGCTTACAGGGTCCAGGGGAGACCCAGTACTTC. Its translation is CASSLQGPGETQYF.

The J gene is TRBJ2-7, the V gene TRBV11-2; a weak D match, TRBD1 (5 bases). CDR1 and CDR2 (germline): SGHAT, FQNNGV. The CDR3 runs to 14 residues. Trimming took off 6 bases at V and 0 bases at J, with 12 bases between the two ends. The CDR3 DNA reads TGTGCCAGCAGTTCCCTCGGACACTCCTACGAGCAGTACTTC. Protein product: CASSSLGHSYEQYF.

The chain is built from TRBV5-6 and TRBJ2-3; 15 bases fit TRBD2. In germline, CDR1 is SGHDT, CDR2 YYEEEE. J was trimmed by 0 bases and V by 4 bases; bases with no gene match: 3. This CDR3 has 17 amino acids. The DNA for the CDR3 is TGTGCCAGCAGCGGGACTAGCGGGAGGTATAGCACAGATACGCAGTATTTT. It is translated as CASSGTSGRYSTDTQYF.

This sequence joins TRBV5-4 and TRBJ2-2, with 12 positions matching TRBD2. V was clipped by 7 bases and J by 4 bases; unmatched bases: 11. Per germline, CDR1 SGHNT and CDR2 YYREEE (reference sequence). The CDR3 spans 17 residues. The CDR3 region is CASGGASGRGSTGELFF. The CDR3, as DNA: TGTGCCAGCGGCGGGGCTAGCGGGAGGGGTAGCACCGGGGAGCTGTTTTTT.

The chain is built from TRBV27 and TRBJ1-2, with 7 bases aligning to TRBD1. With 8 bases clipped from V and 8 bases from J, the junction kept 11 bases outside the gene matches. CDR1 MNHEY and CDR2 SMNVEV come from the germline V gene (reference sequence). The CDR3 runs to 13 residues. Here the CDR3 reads CASESGTALGYTF. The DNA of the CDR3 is TGTGCCAGCGAATCCGGGACAGCCTTGGGCTACACCTTC.

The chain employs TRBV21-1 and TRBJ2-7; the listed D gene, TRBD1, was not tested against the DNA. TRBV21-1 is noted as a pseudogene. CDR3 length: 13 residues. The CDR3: CASSTPQSYEQYF. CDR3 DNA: TGTGCCAGCAGCACACCTCAGTCCTACGAGCAGTACTTC.

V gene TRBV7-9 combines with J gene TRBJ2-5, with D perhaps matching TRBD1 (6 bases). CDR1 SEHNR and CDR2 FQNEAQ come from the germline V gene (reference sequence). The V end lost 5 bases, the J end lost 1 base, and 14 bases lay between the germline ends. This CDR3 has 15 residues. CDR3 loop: CASSDRTASQETQYF. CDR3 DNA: TGTGCCAGCAGCGACCGGACAGCGTCCCAAGAGACCCAGTACTTC.

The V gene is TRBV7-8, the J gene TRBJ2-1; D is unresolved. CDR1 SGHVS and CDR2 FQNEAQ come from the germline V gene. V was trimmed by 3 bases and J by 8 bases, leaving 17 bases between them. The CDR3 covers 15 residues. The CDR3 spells CASSLKLASSHEQFF. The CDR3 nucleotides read TGTGCCAGCAGCTTGAAACTTGCCTCCTCCCATGAGCAGTTCTTC.

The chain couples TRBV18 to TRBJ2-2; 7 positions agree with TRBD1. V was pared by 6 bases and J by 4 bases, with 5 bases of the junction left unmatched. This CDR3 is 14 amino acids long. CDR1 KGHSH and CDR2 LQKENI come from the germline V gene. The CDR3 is CASSYDRVTGELFF. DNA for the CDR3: TGTGCCAGCTCTTACGACAGGGTCACCGGGGAGCTGTTTTTT.

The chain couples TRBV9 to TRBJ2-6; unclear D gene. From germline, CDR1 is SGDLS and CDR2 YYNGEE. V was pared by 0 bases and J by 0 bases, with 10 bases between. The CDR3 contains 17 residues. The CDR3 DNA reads TGTGCCAGCAGCGTAGGCCCGATTGGCTCTGGGGCCAACGTCCTGACTTTC. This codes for CASSVGPIGSGANVLTF.